This T cell receptor (beta chain) was identified in a study of blood T cell repertoires in COVID-19. The wider study: T cells, B-cell-depleted T cells, or PBMCs provided the cDNA or gDNA that served as material.

How the authors handled the data: For nucleated cells, counts were estimated from reference gene primer amplification. Assay: immunoSEQ multiplex PCR; the TCRdb copy retains only in-frame clones and omits some. V and J calls and clone size come straight from that table; D and trimming were deduced from the DNA. The sample lists nearly 55,000 clones; approximately 86% were seen once. The CDR3 is 16 amino acids. V was pared by 2 bases and J by 0 bases, with 12 bases between. CDR1 SGHTA and CDR2 FQGNSA come from the germline V gene. This sequence was found in a man aged 70 or older with active COVID-19. The chain combines TRBV7-2 with TRBJ2-3; a possible D gene is TRBD2 (6 bases). The sample was peripheral blood. This CDR3 reads CASSLYPGVSTDTQYF. The CDR3 DNA follows: TGTGCCAGCAGCTTATATCCGGGGGTAAGCACAGATACGCAGTATTTT.